Listed below are T cell receptor beta chains from one sample, sequenced in a study of shared clonotypes between healthy human individuals. This table comes from immunoSEQ multiplex PCR, and its TCRdb copy is limited to in-frame clones, with some not included. The repertoire holds over a million clones, with 95% to 97% as singletons. The sequenced sample was naive CD4+ T cells sorted from blood. The receptors were sampled from a man aged 25-45 years in good health. Both conserved end residues are part of each CDR3. A D gene is named only where the DNA matches it firmly. Part of the rows lack a size; the others show once, few, many or a class for expanded clones.

.,TRBJ2-3,TRBV5-6,.,CASSPPQHLSTDTQYF,TGTGCCAGCAGCCCACCACAACACCTAAGCACAGATACGCAGTATTTT
.,TRBJ2-7,TRBV30,.,CAWSTRTVHEQYF,TGTGCCTGGAGTACTAGGACAGTCCACGAGCAGTACTTC
.,TRBJ1-2,TRBV7-2,.,CASSLTPVLGYGYTF,TGTGCCAGCAGCTTAACTCCAGTCTTGGGCTATGGCTACACCTTC
.,TRBJ1-3,TRBV11-3,.,CASSVYSSGNTIYF,TGTGCCAGCAGCGTATACAGCTCTGGAAACACCATATATTTT
.,TRBJ2-7,TRBV6-1,.,CASRWTAQVYEQYF,TGTGCCAGCAGATGGACTGCACAGGTCTACGAGCAGTACTTC
.,TRBJ2-7,TRBV5-1,TRBD1,CASSSGTGFDEQYF,TGCGCCAGCAGCTCCGGGACAGGGTTCGACGAGCAGTACTTC
.,TRBJ2-3,TRBV6-1,.,CASSDGGVYTDTQYF,TGTGCCAGCAGTGATGGCGGGGTATACACAGATACGCAGTATTTT
.,TRBJ2-2,TRBV29-1,.,CSVEADSGELFF,TGCAGCGTTGAGGCCGACTCCGGGGAGCTGTTTTTT
.,TRBJ2-5,TRBV5-1,TRBD2,CASSRAGKETQYF,TGCGCCAGCAGTCGAGCGGGGAAGGAGACCCAGTACTTC
.,TRBJ2-1,TRBV7-2,.,CASSSPWGHNEQFF,TGTGCCAGCAGCTCCCCCTGGGGCCACAATGAGCAGTTCTTC
.,TRBJ2-7,TRBV5-1,.,CASSLLGGLVKGYEQYF,TGCGCCAGCAGCTTGCTAGGTGGGTTAGTTAAAGGGTACGAGCAGTACTTC
.,TRBJ2-1,TRBV27,.,CASSLIPTVVNNEQFF,TGTGCCAGCAGTTTAATCCCGACAGTTGTTAACAATGAGCAGTTCTTC
.,TRBJ2-7,TRBV7-9,.,CASSPGRLSSYEQYF,TGTGCCAGCAGCCCCGGACGCTTGAGCTCCTACGAGCAGTACTTC
.,TRBJ2-1,TRBV5-6,.,CASSWGPNNEQFF,TGTGCCAGCAGCTGGGGACCCAACAATGAGCAGTTCTTC
.,TRBJ2-1,TRBV5-1,TRBD2,CASRPSGRAYNEQFF,TGCGCCAGCAGACCGAGCGGGAGGGCCTACAATGAGCAGTTCTTC
once,TRBJ1-1,TRBV5-5,.,CASSRFNRMNTEAFF,TGTGCCAGCTCCCGATTTAACCGGATGAACACTGAAGCTTTCTTT
.,TRBJ1-4,TRBV30,.,CAWSQGVRKLFF,TGTGCCTGGAGCCAAGGGGTTAGAAAACTGTTTTTT
.,TRBJ2-3,TRBV2,.,CASSEVGVDTQYF,TGTGCCAGCAGTGAAGTGGGAGTGGATACGCAGTATTTT
.,TRBJ2-7,TRBV21-1,.,CASRGAGTYEQYF,TGTGCCAGCCGAGGGGCCGGCACCTACGAGCAGTACTTC
.,TRBJ1-4,TRBV2,.,CASSEGGMGKLFF,TGTGCCAGCAGTGAGGGGGGTATGGGAAAACTGTTTTTT
.,TRBJ2-7,TRBV18,TRBD1,CASSPGQGPHEQYF,TGTGCCAGCTCACCAGGACAGGGACCCCACGAGCAGTACTTC
.,TRBJ2-7,TRBV7-6,TRBD1,CASSLAPGQGLYEQYF,TGTGCCAGCAGCTTAGCCCCGGGACAGGGTCTATACGAGCAGTACTTC
.,TRBJ1-5,TRBV7-2,.,CASSLNTGSNQPQHF,TGTGCCAGCAGCTTAAATACGGGTAGCAATCAGCCCCAGCATTTT
.,TRBJ2-7,TRBV6-1,.,CASRATLGRAGEQYF,TGTGCCAGCAGAGCTACTCTGGGGCGTGCCGGCGAGCAGTACTTC
.,TRBJ1-5,TRBV6-6,.,CASRHREGQPQHF,TGTGCCAGCAGGCACAGGGAGGGGCAGCCCCAGCATTTT
.,TRBJ2-5,TRBV7-3,TRBD1,CASSFSGQSAETQYF,TGTGCCAGCAGCTTCTCGGGACAGTCGGCGGAGACCCAGTACTTC
once,TRBJ2-3,TRBV10-1,TRBD2,CASTQTRASGFRTDTQYF,TGCGCCAGCACTCAAACCAGGGCTAGCGGGTTCCGCACAGATACGCAGTATTTT
.,TRBJ1-5,TRBV2,.,CASSERGAIQPQHF,TGTGCCAGCAGTGAACGGGGGGCGATTCAGCCCCAGCATTTT
once,TRBJ1-5,TRBV5-1,.,CASSLEVDQPQHF,TGCGCCAGCAGCTTAGAGGTGGATCAGCCCCAGCATTTT
.,TRBJ2-3,TRBV15,TRBD2,CATSRASAGGPDDTQYF,TGTGCCACCAGCAGAGCTTCCGCGGGAGGGCCGGACGATACGCAGTATTTT
.,TRBJ2-5,TRBV19,.,CATAGVVGETQYF,TGTGCCACCGCCGGGGTAGTGGGAGAGACCCAGTACTTC
.,TRBJ2-7,TRBV4-1,.,CASSHFPEVPEQYF,TGCGCCAGCAGCCATTTCCCGGAGGTACCGGAGCAGTACTTC
.,TRBJ2-3,TRBV19,TRBD2,CASSMTGLAGGPQYF,TGTGCCAGTAGTATGACAGGCCTAGCGGGAGGGCCACAGTATTTT
.,TRBJ2-5,TRBV7-9,TRBD2,CASSQREVQETQYF,TGTGCCAGCAGCCAGCGGGAGGTACAAGAGACCCAGTACTTC
.,TRBJ2-2,TRBV5-1,.,CASSLGGSTGELFF,TGCGCCAGCAGCTTGGGGGGCTCTACCGGGGAGCTGTTTTTT
.,TRBJ2-1,TRBV27,.,CASSPTIGLRAAYNEQFF,TGTGCCAGCAGTCCAACTATTGGTCTGCGCGCCGCATACAATGAGCAGTTCTTC
.,TRBJ1-4,TRBV5-1,.,CASRTGNEKLFF,TGCGCCAGCAGGACCGGGAATGAAAAACTGTTTTTT
.,TRBJ2-5,TRBV7-7,TRBD1,CASSRDRGQETQYF,TGTGCTAGCAGCCGGGACAGGGGCCAAGAGACCCAGTACTTC
.,TRBJ2-2,TRBV5-1,TRBD1,CASSFTGGGSRDTGELFF,TGCGCCAGCAGCTTCACAGGGGGCGGATCGAGAGACACCGGGGAGCTGTTTTTT
.,TRBJ2-7,TRBV21-1,.,CASSKVRDITYEQYF,TGTGCCAGCAGCAAAGTAAGGGACATCACCTACGAGCAGTACTTC
.,TRBJ1-3,TRBV28,.,CASSLSGAGNTIYF,TGTGCCAGCAGTTTGTCGGGGGCAGGAAACACCATATATTTT